These 11 T cell receptor beta chains originate from one sample sequenced in a study of blood T cell repertoires in COVID-19. Sequencing was performed with immunoSEQ multiplex PCR; in TCRdb, only in-frame clones are kept and a portion is missing. The sample consists of under 45,000 clones, over 60% of them appearing once. Sequencing was performed on peripheral blood. The origin of the receptors is a woman in her 70s with acute or convalescent COVID-19.

This clone appeared a few times. The gene calls are TRBV28 and TRBJ1-2, with TRBD1 identical over 10 bases. The V segment lost 5 bases and the J segment 11 bases; nucleotides outside the gene matches: 8. CDR1 is MDHEN, CDR2 SYDVKM, per germline. The CDR3 consists of 13 residues. CDR3: CASSPGQGRWYTF. The CDR3 DNA reads TGTGCCAGCAGTCCGGGACAGGGGAGGTGGTACACCTTC.

This clone showed up just once. V gene TRBV7-9 combines with J gene TRBJ2-1; possibly TRBD2 for D (5 bases). Per the germline V gene, CDR1 is SEHNR and CDR2 is FQNEAQ (reference sequence). V was trimmed by 7 bases and J by 9 bases, leaving 13 bases between them. There are 12 residues in the CDR3. The CDR3 loop reads CASNTGRGEQFF. The CDR3 DNA is TGTGCCAGCAACACCGGTCGGGGTGAGCAGTTCTTC.

The chain combines TRBV6-5 with TRBJ2-1; D remains unclear. V lost 0 bases and J lost 8, with 11 bases in between. The CDR3 is 14 residues long. Germline assignment: CDR1 MNHEY and CDR2 SVGAGI. The CDR3 bases are TGTGCCAGCAGTTACTCATTCGCAGGCGATGAGCAGTTCTTC. It is translated as CASSYSFAGDEQFF.

V and J are TRBV4-3 and TRBJ2-7; 8 bases match TRBD1. Germline loops: CDR1 LGHNA, CDR2 YSLEER. Trimming at V came to 0 bases and at J to 2 bases, leaving 15 bases not matched to a gene. This CDR3 has 19 residues. The CDR3 spells CASSQDLVYQGDRTYEQYF. DNA for the CDR3: TGCGCCAGCAGCCAAGATCTGGTTTATCAGGGGGACAGGACCTACGAGCAGTACTTC.

V usage is TRBV3-1 (or the pseudogene TRBV3-2) and J usage is TRBJ2-5, with TRBD2 matching over 10 bases. Trimming took 1 base from V and 5 from J; bases not matched to a gene: 13. This CDR3 contains 18 residues. Per the germline V gene, CDR1 is LGHDT and CDR2 is YNNKEL (reference sequence). The CDR3 loop is CASSQGSTSGAPRETQYF. CDR3 in DNA: TGTGCCAGCAGCCAAGGCTCTACTAGCGGGGCCCCCAGGGAGACCCAGTACTTC.

The J gene is TRBJ2-1, the V gene TRBV19; D is perhaps TRBD1 (5 bases). The CDR3 is 17 residues long. Germline V gene lookup returns CDR1 LNHDA and CDR2 SQIVND (reference sequence). V was cut by 0 bases and J by 8 bases, with 20 bases left in between. The CDR3 loop reads CASSIDLKGRMHDEQFF. CDR3 bases: TGTGCCAGTAGTATAGATCTTAAGGGGCGGATGCACGATGAGCAGTTCTTC.

The gene calls are TRBV6-2 or TRBV6-3 and TRBJ2-2, with 8 bases identical to TRBD2. This CDR3 is built from 18 residues. Germline loops: CDR1 MNHEY, CDR2 SVGEGT. With 5 bases clipped from V and 0 bases from J, the junction kept 11 bases outside the gene matches. CDR3 coding DNA: TGTGCCAGCAGTAGACTAGCGACATTATTCCCGAACACCGGGGAGCTGTTTTTT. Its translation: CASSRLATLFPNTGELFF.

The chain combines TRBV27 with TRBJ2-2; 11 nucleotides align to TRBD2. Unmatched junction bases numbered 5, after V lost 4 bases and J lost 7 bases. The CDR3 spans 15 residues. The germline gives CDR1 MNHEY, CDR2 SMNVEV (reference sequence). CDR3 sequence: CASSSFLAGGGELFF. CDR3 nucleotides: TGTGCCAGCAGTTCCTTCCTAGCGGGGGGCGGGGAGCTGTTTTTT.

V is TRBV5-8 and J is TRBJ1-5; D perhaps matches TRBD1 (5 bases). This CDR3 has 17 amino acids. Trimming removed 4 bases from V and 1 base from J, with 18 bases in between. CDR1 is SGHTS and CDR2 is YDEGEE in the germline V gene. This chain's CDR3 is CASSGGKGIQSNQPQHF. CDR3 coding DNA: TGTGCCAGCAGCGGGGGGAAGGGGATACAAAGCAATCAGCCCCAGCATTTT.

The V and J genes are TRBV5-4 and TRBJ2-3; D ambiguous. V lost 3 bases to trimming and J lost 5 bases, with 7 bases between them. This CDR3 spans 12 amino acids. Germline assignment: CDR1 SGHNT and CDR2 YYREEE (reference sequence). The CDR3 region is CASSSPGDTQYF. CDR3 nucleotide sequence: TGTGCCAGCAGCTCTCCCGGAGATACGCAGTATTTT.

This clone was seen more than once but under ten times. The J gene is TRBJ2-3, the V gene TRBV24-1, with TRBD2 matching over 7 bases. There are 15 residues in the CDR3. Unmatched junction bases numbered 3, after V lost 0 bases and J lost 4 bases. In germline, CDR1 is KGHDR, CDR2 SFDVKD. For the CDR3, the DNA is TGTGCCACCAGTGATTTGGGGCTAGCGGCAGATACGCAGTATTTT. It codes for CATSDLGLAADTQYF.